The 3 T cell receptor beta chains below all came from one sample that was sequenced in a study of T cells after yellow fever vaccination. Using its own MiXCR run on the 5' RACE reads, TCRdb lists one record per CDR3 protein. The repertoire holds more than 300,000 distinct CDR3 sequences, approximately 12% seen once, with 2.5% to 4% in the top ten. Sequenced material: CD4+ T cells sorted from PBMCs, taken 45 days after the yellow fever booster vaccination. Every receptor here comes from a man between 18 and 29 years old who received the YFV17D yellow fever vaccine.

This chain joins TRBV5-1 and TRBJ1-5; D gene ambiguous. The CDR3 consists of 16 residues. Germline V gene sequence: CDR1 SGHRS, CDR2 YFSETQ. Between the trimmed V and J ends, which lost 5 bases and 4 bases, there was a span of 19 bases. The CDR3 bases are TGCGCCAGCAGGGTCGGGTCCGGGCCGGGGAATCAGCCCCAGCATTTT. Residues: CASRVGSGPGNQPQHF.

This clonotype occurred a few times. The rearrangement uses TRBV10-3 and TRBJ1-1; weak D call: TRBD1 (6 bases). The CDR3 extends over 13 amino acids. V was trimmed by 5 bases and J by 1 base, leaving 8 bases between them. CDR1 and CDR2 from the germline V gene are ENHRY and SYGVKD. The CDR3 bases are TGTGCCATCAGTAGGACAGCGAACACTGAAGCTTTCTTT. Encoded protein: CAISRTANTEAFF.

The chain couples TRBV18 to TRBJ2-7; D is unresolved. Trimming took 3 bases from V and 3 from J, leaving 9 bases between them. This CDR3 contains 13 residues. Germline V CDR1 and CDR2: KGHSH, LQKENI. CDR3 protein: CASSPQEYYEQYF. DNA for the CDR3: TGTGCCAGCTCACCGCAGGAGTACTACGAGCAGTACTTC.